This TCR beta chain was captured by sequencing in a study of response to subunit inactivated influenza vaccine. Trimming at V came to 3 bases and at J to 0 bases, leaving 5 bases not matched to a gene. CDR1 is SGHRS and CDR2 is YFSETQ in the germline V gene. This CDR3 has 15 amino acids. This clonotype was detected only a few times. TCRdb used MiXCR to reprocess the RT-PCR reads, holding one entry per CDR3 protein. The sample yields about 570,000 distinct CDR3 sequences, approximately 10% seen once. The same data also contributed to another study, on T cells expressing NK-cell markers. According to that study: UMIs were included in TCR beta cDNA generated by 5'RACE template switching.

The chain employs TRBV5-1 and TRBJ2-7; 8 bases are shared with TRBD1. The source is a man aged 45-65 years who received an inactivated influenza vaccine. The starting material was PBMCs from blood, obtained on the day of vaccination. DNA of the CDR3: TGCGCCAGCAGCTCGCTGGACAGGGTCTCCTACGAGCAGTACTTC. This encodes CASSSLDRVSYEQYF.